This TCR beta chain was identified during a study of beta chain features in type 1 diabetes. Study-level findings and limits: Among patients with Type 1 diabetes, TCRB CDR3s were moderately but significantly shorter in every one of the four CD4+ subsets.

The study reverse transcribed the entire isolated RNA, so it sequenced expressed TCRB transcripts. The data were produced by immunoSEQ multiplex PCR, yet TCRdb's version contains in-frame clones alone and is incomplete. Of 640,000 or so clones in the sample, 11% to 15% were seen once. This clone was found a few times. The antigen is undetermined. CD45RO/CCR7/CD25/CD127/CD95/CD27 staining was used to isolate CD4+ naive, central memory, regulatory and stem cell-like memory cells by sorting. This CDR3 has 14 residues. Between the trimmed V and J ends, which lost 0 bases and 2 bases, there was a span of 6 bases. Germline-derived CDR1 and CDR2 are MNHEY and SVGAGI.

Sequences were obtained from naive CD4+ T cells from blood. This TCR derives from a man in his late teens or twenties with type 1 diabetes. The rearrangement links TRBV6-5 to TRBJ2-3; no clear D gene. CDR3 nucleotide sequence: TGTGCCAGCAGTTACTCAAGAAACACAGATACGCAGTATTTT. It encodes CASSYSRNTDTQYF.